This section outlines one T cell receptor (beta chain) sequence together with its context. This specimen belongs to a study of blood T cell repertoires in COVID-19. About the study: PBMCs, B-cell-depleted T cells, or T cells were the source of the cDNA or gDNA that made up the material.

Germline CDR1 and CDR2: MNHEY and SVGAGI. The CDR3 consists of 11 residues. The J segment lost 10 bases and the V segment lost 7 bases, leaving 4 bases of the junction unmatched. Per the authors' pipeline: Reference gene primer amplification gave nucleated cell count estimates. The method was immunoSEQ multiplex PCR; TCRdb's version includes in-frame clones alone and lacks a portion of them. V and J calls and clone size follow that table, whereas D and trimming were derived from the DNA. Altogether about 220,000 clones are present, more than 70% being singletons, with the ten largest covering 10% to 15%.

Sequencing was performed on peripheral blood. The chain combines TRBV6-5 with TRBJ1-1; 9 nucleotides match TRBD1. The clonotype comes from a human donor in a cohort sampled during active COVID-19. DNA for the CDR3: TGTGCCAGCACCGCGGGACAGGGAGCTTTCTTT. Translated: CASTAGQGAFF.